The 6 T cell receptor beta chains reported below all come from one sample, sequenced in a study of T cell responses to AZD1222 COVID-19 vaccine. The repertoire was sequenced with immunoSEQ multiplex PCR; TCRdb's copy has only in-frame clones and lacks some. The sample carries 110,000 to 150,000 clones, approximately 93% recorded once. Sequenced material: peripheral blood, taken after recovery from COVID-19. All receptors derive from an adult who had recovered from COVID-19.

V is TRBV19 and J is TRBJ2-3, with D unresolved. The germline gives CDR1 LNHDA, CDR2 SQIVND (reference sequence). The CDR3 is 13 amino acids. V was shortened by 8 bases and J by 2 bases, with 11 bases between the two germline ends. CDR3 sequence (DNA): TGTGCCAGTTCCGGCCGCCCCACAGATACGCAGTATTTT. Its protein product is CASSGRPTDTQYF.

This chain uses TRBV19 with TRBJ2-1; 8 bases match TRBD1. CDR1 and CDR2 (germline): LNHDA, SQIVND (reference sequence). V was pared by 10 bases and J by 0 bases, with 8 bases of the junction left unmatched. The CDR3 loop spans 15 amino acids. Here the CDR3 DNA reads TGTGCCACCAGGGGGCGGGGAAGCTCCTACAATGAGCAGTTCTTC. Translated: CATRGRGSSYNEQFF.

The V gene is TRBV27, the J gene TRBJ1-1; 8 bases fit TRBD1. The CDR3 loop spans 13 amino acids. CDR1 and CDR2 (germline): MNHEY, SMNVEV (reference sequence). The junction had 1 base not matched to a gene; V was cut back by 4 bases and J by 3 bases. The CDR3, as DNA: TGTGCCAGCAGTTGGGGACAGGACACTGAAGCTTTCTTT. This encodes CASSWGQDTEAFF.

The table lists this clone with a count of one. The DNA of the CDR3 is TGCAGCGTTGCCCCAGACACGCAAGGGTTCTATGGCTACACCTTC. Translating gives CSVAPDTQGFYGYTF. The chain has TRBV29-1 and TRBJ1-2; D remains unclear. The V end was cut by 4 bases, the J end by 4 bases, with 19 bases between. The CDR3 consists of 15 residues. CDR1 and CDR2 (germline): SQVTM, ANQGSEA.

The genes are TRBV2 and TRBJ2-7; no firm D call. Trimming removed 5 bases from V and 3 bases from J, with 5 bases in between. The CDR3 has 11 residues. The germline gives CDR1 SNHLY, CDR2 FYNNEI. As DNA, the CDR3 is TGTGCCAGCAGTCTTTACTACGAGCAGTACTTC. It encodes CASSLYYEQYF.

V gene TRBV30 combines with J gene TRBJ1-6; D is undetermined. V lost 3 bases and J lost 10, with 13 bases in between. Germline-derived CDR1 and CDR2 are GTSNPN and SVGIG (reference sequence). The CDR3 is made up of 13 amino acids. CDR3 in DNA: TGTGCCTGGAGCTTTCCCAGGCAATCACCCCTCCACTTT. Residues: CAWSFPRQSPLHF.